Shown below are 23 T cell receptor beta chains from a single sample sequenced in a study of metastatic and nonmetastatic thyroid tumors. Not a single patient had been given any form of treatment at any point before undergoing thyroid surgery. TCRdb reanalyzed the PCR reads via MiXCR. Of around 37,000 clones detected, roughly 26% appear once; the ten largest clones hold more than 14%. Input material: tumor tissue. The origin of the receptors is a female donor with papillary thyroid cancer or a benign thyroid nodule (not recorded which). Some clones in this sample may be carry-over from other donors' samples.

This clone was seen many times. CDR3 coding DNA: TGTGCCAGCAGCCAAGACATGAATCAGCCCCAGCATTTT. Amino acid sequence: CASSQDMNQPQHF. The V and J genes are TRBV4-2 and TRBJ1-5; D gene ambiguous. Germline V gene sequence: CDR1 LGHNA, CDR2 YNFKEQ. Trimming left V 0 bases short and J 4 bases short, with 4 bases between. CDR3 length: 13 residues.

Of note for this clone: This clone may be a read error of a much larger clone one base away. Other nucleotide sequences in the sample specify the same CDR3. The CDR3 spells CASSLWGGTEAFF. Here the CDR3 DNA reads TGTGCCAGCAGTCTATGGGGGGGTACTGAAGCTTTCTTT. The rearrangement uses TRBV9 and TRBJ1-1, with D perhaps matching TRBD1 (5 bases). The CDR3 is 13 amino acids. Trimming removed 5 bases from V and 5 bases from J, with 13 bases in between. Germline assignment: CDR1 SGDLS and CDR2 YYNGEE.

This clone occurred a few times. The rearrangement uses TRBV6-1 and TRBJ1-1; tentative D call: TRBD1 (6 bases). The V end lost 6 bases, the J end lost 8 bases, and 13 bases lay between the germline ends. The CDR3 loop spans 12 amino acids. Germline CDR1 MNHNS, CDR2 SASEGT. In DNA, the CDR3 is TGTGCCAGCAGAGCTGTACAGGGCGAAGCTTTCTTT. Translation: CASRAVQGEAFF.

The chain uses TRBV3-1 and TRBJ2-2, with D unclear. This CDR3 region has 16 residues. The ends were cut back, 0 bases at V and 2 bases at J, with 10 bases in the middle. CDR1 and CDR2 (germline): LGHDT, YNNKEL (reference sequence). The chain's CDR3 is CASSQDVGHNTGELFF. In nucleotides, the CDR3 is TGTGCCAGCAGCCAAGATGTCGGGCATAACACCGGGGAGCTGTTTTTT.

This clone was counted a few times. The CDR3 region has the DNA TGTGCCAGCAGTGGCGGGGAGGCAGATACGCAGTATTTT. Translating gives CASSGGEADTQYF. This chain connects TRBV6-4 to TRBJ2-3; D may be TRBD2 (6 bases). Germline-derived CDR1 and CDR2 are MRHNA and SNTAGT. The V end lost 4 bases, the J end lost 4 bases, and 9 bases lay between the germline ends. The CDR3 covers 13 residues.

This clone came up many times. The rearrangement links TRBV13 to TRBJ1-2; no definite D call. CDR1 is PRHDT and CDR2 is FYEKMQ in the germline V gene (reference sequence). V gave up 5 bases and J gave up 2 bases, with 9 bases separating them. This CDR3 comprises 13 residues. This CDR3 is CASSRTENYGYTF. The CDR3 bases are TGTGCCAGCAGCCGGACGGAAAACTATGGCTACACCTTC.

Comments on this clone: A read error may explain this, as a much larger clone is one base away. V and J are TRBV20-1 and TRBJ2-1; D is perhaps TRBD2 (5 bases). Trimming took off 3 bases at V and 3 bases at J, with 12 bases between the two ends. The CDR3 has 14 amino acids. Germline lookup yields CDR1 DFQATT and CDR2 SNEGSKA (reference sequence). CDR3 DNA: TGCAGTGCTAGGACTATCGTCGACTACAATGAGCAGTTCTTC. Translated, it gives CSARTIVDYNEQFF.

This clone showed up many times. V is TRBV9 and J is TRBJ1-1; TRBD1 is a possible D gene (6 bases). Looked up from germline, CDR1 is SGDLS and CDR2 is YYNGEE. The ends were cut back, 0 bases at V and 1 base at J, with 10 bases in the middle. This CDR3 contains 15 residues. Written as DNA, the CDR3 is TGTGCCAGCAGCGTAGAGCGGGGGCCGAACACTGAAGCTTTCTTT. It codes for CASSVERGPNTEAFF.

This clone counts as large. The chain has TRBV6-1 and TRBJ2-1, with D unresolved. This CDR3 region has 14 residues. V was trimmed by 8 bases and J by 9 bases, leaving 20 bases between them. Germline V lookup: CDR1 MNHNS, CDR2 SASEGT. CDR3 loop: CASSPAPYTSEQFF. CDR3 coding DNA: TGTGCCAGCTCCCCGGCCCCCTACACCAGTGAGCAGTTCTTC.

The CDR3: CSARTGEYNSPLHF. CDR3 sequence (DNA): TGCAGTGCTAGGACGGGGGAATATAATTCACCCCTCCACTTT. V gene TRBV20-1 combines with J gene TRBJ1-6; D is perhaps TRBD1 (5 bases). CDR1 and CDR2 (germline): DFQATT, SNEGSKA (reference sequence). This CDR3 is 14 amino acids long. The V gene lost 3 bases and the J gene lost 4 bases, with 10 bases spanning the gap.

The chain combines TRBV5-1 with TRBJ1-1; D not resolved. This CDR3 is built from 14 residues. The germline V gene has CDR1 SGHRS and CDR2 YFSETQ. Trimming removed 3 bases at V and 3 bases at J, with 12 bases between. DNA of the CDR3: TGCGCCAGCAGCTGGGAACCCAAGGACACTGAAGCTTTCTTT. This codes for CASSWEPKDTEAFF.

This chain connects TRBV5-1 to TRBJ2-3; 10 nucleotides line up with TRBD2. This CDR3 region has 16 residues. With V trimmed by 8 bases and J by 0 bases, 9 bases remained unmatched. Per germline, CDR1 SGHRS and CDR2 YFSETQ. CDR3 amino acids: CASSLSGRSSTDTQYF. CDR3 DNA sequence: TGCGCCAGTAGCCTTAGCGGGAGGTCTAGCACAGATACGCAGTATTTT. Drawing the rest from reference TRBV5-1 and TRBJ2-3, the complete variable domain is KAGVTQTPRYLIKTRGQQVTLSCSPISGHRSVSWYQQTPGQGLQFLFEYFSETQRNKGNFPGRFSGRQFSNSRSEMNVSTLELGDSALYLCASSLSGRSSTDTQYFGPGTRLTVL.

This clone was counted between two and nine times. The CDR3 here is CASSYSVGLPFF. The CDR3 nucleotides are TGTGCCAGCAGTTACTCCGTAGGGCTGCCTTTCTTT. The chain has TRBV6-2 or TRBV6-3 and TRBJ1-1; D unresolved. V was pared by 0 bases and J by 12 bases, with 11 bases between. CDR3 length: 12 amino acids. Germline V lookup: CDR1 MNHEY, CDR2 SVGEGT.

There are a few counts of this clone. The rearrangement links TRBV5-1 to TRBJ2-1; TRBD1 aligns across 8 bases. CDR3 size: 16 residues. In germline, CDR1 is SGHRS, CDR2 YFSETQ. With V trimmed by 4 bases and J by 6 bases, 12 bases remained unmatched. The CDR3 DNA reads TGCGCCAGCAGCGAAAATGGGGGGACAGGTGCCAATGAGCAGTTCTTC. Translating it yields CASSENGGTGANEQFF.

This rearrangement joins TRBV20-1 to TRBJ2-1; 7 nucleotides match TRBD2. V trimming: 4 bases; J trimming: 0 bases; junction bases outside the gene matches: 3. The CDR3 is made up of 14 amino acids. Germline V gives CDR1 DFQATT, CDR2 SNEGSKA (reference sequence). For the CDR3, the DNA is TGCAGTGCTACCGGGACTATCTCCTACAATGAGCAGTTCTTC. Translation: CSATGTISYNEQFF.

This clone was observed a handful of times. The chain recombines TRBV6-1 with TRBJ2-7; TRBD2 aligns across 11 bases. Germline trimming cut 7 bases from V and 2 bases from J; bases unmatched to any gene: 4. This CDR3 contains 14 residues. Germline CDR1 reads MNHNS; CDR2 reads SASEGT. Written as DNA, the CDR3 is TGTGCCAGCAAAGGACTAGCGGGTCCCTACGAGCAGTACTTC. It is translated as CASKGLAGPYEQYF.

This clone was seen repeatedly, ten times or more. For the CDR3, the DNA is TGTGCCAGCAGTTACCGACTAGCGGGATTCGTCGGGGAGCTGTTTTTT. Its translation: CASSYRLAGFVGELFF. The chain joins TRBV12-3 or TRBV12-4 to TRBJ2-2; 11 positions match TRBD2. CDR3 length: 16 amino acids. V gave up 4 bases and J gave up 7 bases; unmatched junction bases: 8.

This clone has ten or more counts. The chain carries TRBV27 and TRBJ2-1; 9 bases are a match to TRBD2. Germline lookup yields CDR1 MNHEY and CDR2 SMNVEV (reference sequence). The CDR3 runs to 16 residues. V gave up 6 bases and J gave up 3 bases; unmatched junction bases: 9. CDR3 in amino acids: CASSRAGGTGYNEQFF. DNA of the CDR3: TGTGCCAGCAGCAGAGCGGGAGGCACCGGCTACAATGAGCAGTTCTTC.

This clone was found a few times. J is TRBJ2-1 and V is TRBV6-2 or TRBV6-3; D might be TRBD1 or TRBD2, each matching 5 bases. V dropped 6 bases and J dropped 7 bases, with 22 bases sitting between them. Germline-derived CDR1 and CDR2 are MNHEY and SVGEGT. The CDR3 is 16 residues long. The CDR3 sequence is CASSPMVGDLSNEQFF. The CDR3 DNA reads as TGTGCCAGCAGCCCCATGGTGGGGGACCTCTCTAATGAGCAGTTCTTC.

This clone was seen only a few times. The gene calls are TRBV12-3 or TRBV12-4 and TRBJ2-7; D unresolved. The length of the CDR3 is 13 residues. V gave up 2 bases and J gave up 5 bases, with 10 bases separating them. Here the CDR3 reads CASSLHRDDEQYF. The CDR3 coding sequence is TGTGCCAGCAGTTTACACAGAGACGACGAGCAGTACTTC.

In its sample, this clone was seen many times. V usage is TRBV20-1 and J usage is TRBJ2-7, with 7 bases matching TRBD1. This CDR3 region has 16 residues. CDR1 DFQATT and CDR2 SNEGSKA come from the germline V gene (reference sequence). With 6 bases clipped from V and 3 bases from J, the junction kept 17 bases outside the gene matches. CDR3 nucleotide sequence: TGCAGTGCCTTACCCATGACAGGGAACACCAACTACGAGCAGTACTTC. It is translated as CSALPMTGNTNYEQYF.

This clone was counted at least ten times. The rearrangement uses TRBV2 and TRBJ2-3, with TRBD2 matching over 9 bases. The CDR3 runs to 14 residues. CDR1 SNHLY and CDR2 FYNNEI come from the germline V gene. Trimming cost V 8 bases and J 1 base; bases outside gene matches: 4. CDR3 in amino acids: CASLRTSGTDTQYF. DNA for the CDR3: TGTGCCAGCCTCAGGACTAGCGGCACAGATACGCAGTATTTT.

This clone has ten or more counts. This specimen includes other DNA sequences encoding the same CDR3. The J gene is TRBJ2-1, the V gene TRBV20-1; TRBD2 matches 9 bases. From germline, CDR1 is DFQATT and CDR2 SNEGSKA (reference sequence). The CDR3 covers 14 residues. The junction had 6 bases not matched to a gene; V was cut back by 3 bases and J by 6 bases. CDR3 coding DNA: TGCAGTGCTAGCAATAGCGGGAGAGGCAATGAGCAGTTCTTC. Translating it yields CSASNSGRGNEQFF.